The present T cell receptor (beta chain) was sequenced within a study of T cell repertoires in cytomegalovirus infection. Study summary: Shared public TCR beta signatures pointed to both CMV infection and a matching HLA type.

MiXCR was run by TCRdb on the reads, yielding one entry per CDR3 protein. The data contain 150,000 to 200,000 distinct CDR3 sequences, 8% to 10% of them singletons. This clonotype was detected many times. Its antigen is unknown. Regarding the study as a whole: Accumulated public TCR beta family frequency recognized individuals carrying CMV together with the relevant HLA.

The origin of this receptor is a human donor in good health (CMV status not recorded). Some clones in this sample may be carry-over from other donors' samples. Sequenced sample: PBMCs.

The CDR3 loop reads CATKLGGTYEQYF. CDR3 in DNA: TGTGCCACCAAGCTAGGGGGTACTTACGAGCAGTACTTC. J is TRBJ2-7 and V is TRBV7-2; maybe TRBD1 (6 bases). From germline, CDR1 is SGHTA and CDR2 FQGNSA. This CDR3 is 13 amino acids long. Trimming stripped 10 bases from V and 4 bases from J, with 17 bases between.